The present entry profiles one T cell receptor (beta chain) with its context. Its binding antigen is unknown. Qualities for individual bases were not recorded, and no much larger clone is one base off. The sample originates from a study of shared clonotypes between healthy human individuals (dated by TCRdb to about 2020). Regarding the study in general: The cohort included a few men and a couple of women between 18 and 49 years of age. For each donor, CD4 naive and CD4 memory were each run on three plates, CD8 naive on two plates, and CD8 memory on one plate. To estimate repertoire size and how much clonotype sharing occurs between individuals, the study deeply sequenced the blood TCR repertoires of 5 or 6 healthy adults. To increase sequencing depth and limit assay-specific biases, TCR repertoire library preparation and sequencing were carried out by different laboratories using diverse techniques. Each donor's leukapheresis produced roughly between roughly 0.9 and 9 billion PBMCs.

TCR CDR3 regions were amplified from genomic DNA by multiplex PCR using the deep immunoSEQ assay. For each cell subset, the extracted genomic DNA was distributed evenly across all wells of several immunoSEQ 96-well plates, and each plate served as one replicate. For sorted subsets, each replicate PCR was loaded with about 0.2 ug genomic DNA, equivalent to 30,000 or so T cell genomes. Purified libraries were measured with a Qubit 3.0 fluorometer, size-checked on a Bioanalyzer 2100, and measured again with the KAPA Library Quantification kit. Every immunoSEQ 96-well plate was sequenced on a separate single-read 150-cycle Illumina NextSeq 550 flow cell. Concerning the study's data processing: Because only junctional sequences without quality scores were contained in the immunoSEQ output, filtering matching that applied to full-length reads could not be performed. To assign V/J genes and CDR3, sequences were annotated using PyIR, a Python wrapper for IgBLAST v1.9, with IMGT germline references. Reads with weak V/J assignments (E-value above 1e-6), missing CDR3, stop codons, out-of-frame junctions, or ambiguous translated residues were removed. V3J clonotypes were defined as sequences sharing the same inferred V gene, J gene, and CDR3 amino acid sequence. To compute the percentage overlap between repertoires, the number of shared unique clonotypes was divided by the size of the smaller repertoire. RTK rarefaction, the Chao1 estimator, and Recon v2.1 estimates of unobserved clonotypes were used to assess repertoire richness. Generation probabilities were computed with OLGA for all TCRbeta clonotypes obtained by the gDNA method from several donors. Not all clones reach the TCRdb copy of this immuneACCESS table, which keeps in-frame sequences only. Checked studies attribute under half of the gap to unresolved V genes and leave the rest unexplained. D and trimming come from the DNA, and the V and J calls and clone size come from that table. The sample contains 2,500,000 or so clones, roughly 93% of them found a single time. Jointly, the top ten make up 0.36% of the sample.

The CDR3 runs 14 amino acids, cysteine and phenylalanine included. Of the read, only the CDR3 DNA is kept; its 42 bases are in frame from base 1. The germline V gene encodes CDR1 SGHKS and CDR2 YYEKEE (reference sequence). Relative to germline, V is missing 3 bases and J is missing 7 bases, with 9 bases of the junction outside any gene match. The paper as a whole reports these results and caveats: Sharing across four donors was observed for approximately 5% of naive CD4, over 3% of naive CD8, about 2.3% of memory CD4, and about 0.4% of memory CD8 clonotypes. Compared with non-shared clonotypes, the clonotypes found in all four sorted-subset donors had higher generation probabilities. Even with the large sequencing depth, rarefaction of the sorted-subset datasets indicated that sequencing was incomplete. The genetic and exposure-history diversity represented was limited by the small number of donors. Naive subsets generally had larger estimated clonotype richness than memory subsets. Based on pairwise subsampling, the degree of clonotype sharing among donors was expected to be affected by sequencing depth. Sampling was restricted to blood, and TCR repertoires in tissue are likely to differ from TCR repertoires in blood.

Healthy HIV-negative adults with no recently reported acute infections or vaccinations were included as donors. Every donor was a Caucasian adult living in Nashville, Tennessee, USA. CD4+ T cells were enriched through magnetic negative selection, after which naive cells were positively selected on CD45RA and the remaining negative fraction served as the memory subset. After blood collection by leukapheresis, PBMCs were isolated using Ficoll-Histopaque density gradient centrifugation and then cryopreserved in the vapor phase of liquid nitrogen. Purity and quantity of every magnetically sorted T cell population were checked by analytical flow cytometry. Genomic DNA was isolated from each sorted fraction and quantified by UV absorbance on a Nanodrop 2000c.

The sample was naive CD4+ T cells from PBMCs. The sample's cell subset or site label, in plain terms: CD45RA+ positively selected. The rearranged chain carries TRBV5-5 and TRBJ2-7, with TRBD1 matching 8 junction bases. The TCR was taken from a man aged 18 to 29 in good health. Some clones in this sample may be carry-over from other donors' samples. The CDR3 reads CASSSGQGVGEQYF. The DNA sequence reads TGTGCCAGCAGCTCCGGACAGGGAGTGGGGGAGCAGTACTTC.